The TCR beta chain described here comes from a study of immune evolution from preneoplasia to lung adenocarcinoma. Points from the study as a whole: Top clone share appeared to fall from AAH through AIS, MIA, adenocarcinoma. Clonality was highest in normal lung, lower in later-stage lesions apparently.

In the case of this clone: The antigen remains unidentified.

Looked up from germline, CDR1 is SEHNR and CDR2 is FQNEAQ (reference sequence). V was pared by 5 bases and J by 0 bases, with 8 bases between. The CDR3 extends over 14 amino acids. Repertoires were generated with immunoSEQ multiplex PCR, while TCRdb's copy carries only in-frame clones and drops some. The data hold 4,500 to 7,000 clones, with under 80% observed a single time. Patients had resection in Japan or China between the mid-2010s and the late 2010s. The chain combines TRBV7-9 with TRBJ1-3; TRBD1 is a possible D gene (5 bases). This clonotype was sampled from a person between 65 and 79 years old with lung adenocarcinoma. Material: FFPE adjacent normal lung tissue. The CDR3 DNA sequence: TGTGCCAGCAGCGTAGGGGTCTCTGGAAACACCATATATTTT. It codes for CASSVGVSGNTIYF.